Reported below is one TCR beta chain. The data were obtained in a study of blood T cell repertoires in COVID-19. The data were produced by immunoSEQ multiplex PCR, yet TCRdb's version contains in-frame clones alone and is incomplete. This sample has about 65,000 clones, with approximately 95% found just once. Trimming took off 7 bases at V and 6 bases at J, with 12 bases between the two ends. The CDR3 has 12 amino acids. CDR1 and CDR2 (germline): ENHRY, SYGVKD. The sequence was obtained from a man in his sixties or seventies with active COVID-19. Sequenced: peripheral blood. The rearrangement uses TRBV10-3 and TRBJ1-2; the D gene is possibly TRBD1 (5 bases). In DNA form, the CDR3 reads TGTGCCATCACCGCAGGGAAGGATGGCTACACCTTC. This translates into CAITAGKDGYTF.